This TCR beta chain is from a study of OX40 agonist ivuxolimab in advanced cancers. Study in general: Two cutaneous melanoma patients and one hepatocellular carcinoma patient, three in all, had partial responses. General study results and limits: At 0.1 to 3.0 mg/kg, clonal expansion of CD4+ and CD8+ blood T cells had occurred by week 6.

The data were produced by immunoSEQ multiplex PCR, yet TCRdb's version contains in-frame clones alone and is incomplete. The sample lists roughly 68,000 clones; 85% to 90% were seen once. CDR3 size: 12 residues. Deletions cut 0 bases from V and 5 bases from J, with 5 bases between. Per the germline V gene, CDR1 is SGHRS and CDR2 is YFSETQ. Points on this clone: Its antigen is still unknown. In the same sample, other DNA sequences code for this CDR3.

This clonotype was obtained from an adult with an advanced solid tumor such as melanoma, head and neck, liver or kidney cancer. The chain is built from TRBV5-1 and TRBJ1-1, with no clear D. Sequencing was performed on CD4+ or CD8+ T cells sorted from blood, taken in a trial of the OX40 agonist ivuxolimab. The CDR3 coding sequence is TGCGCCAGCAGCTTGGGGAGAACTGAAGCTTTCTTT. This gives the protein CASSLGRTEAFF.